Following are 16 T cell receptor beta chains from one sample sequenced in a study of cytomegalovirus exposure and HLA in healthy donors. Produced via immunoSEQ multiplex PCR; TCRdb's table is partial and in-frame only. The sample contains roughly 150,000 clones, about 86% of which appear only once. Sequences were obtained from PBMCs. Receptors were obtained from a woman aged 18-30 years in good health and CMV-seronegative.

The chain couples TRBV10-3 to TRBJ1-2; 8 bases line up with TRBD1. J was trimmed by 3 bases and V by 10 bases; bases with no gene match: 4. Germline CDR1 ENHRY, CDR2 SYGVKD. This CDR3 region has 12 residues. The CDR3 bases are TGTGCCACACAGGGACAGGACTATGGCTACACCTTC. It is translated as CATQGQDYGYTF.

The rearrangement joins TRBV30 to TRBJ2-1; 12 positions match TRBD2. The trim removed 2 bases at V and 7 bases at J, leaving 3 bases unmatched. The CDR3 consists of 14 residues. Germline loops: CDR1 GTSNPN, CDR2 SVGIG (reference sequence). The CDR3, as DNA: TGTGCCTGGAGTTATACTAGCGGGGGGAATGAGCAGTTCTTC. Its translation is CAWSYTSGGNEQFF.

The V call is TRBV27, the J call TRBJ2-7; tentatively, D is TRBD2 (6 bases). Germline assignment: CDR1 MNHEY and CDR2 SMNVEV (reference sequence). V was cut by 1 base and J by 9 bases, with 19 bases left in between. The CDR3 length is 15 residues. Here the CDR3 reads CASSLYSRDGRGQYF. DNA of the CDR3: TGTGCCAGCAGTTTATATTCGAGGGACGGGAGAGGGCAGTACTTC.

V usage is TRBV29-1 and J usage is TRBJ2-3; 7 bases are shared with TRBD1. This CDR3 comprises 14 residues. Trimming at V came to 7 bases and at J to 6 bases, leaving 13 bases not matched to a gene. Per the germline V gene, CDR1 is SQVTM and CDR2 is ANQGSEA. CDR3 DNA sequence: TGCAGCGCCCTGAACCCACAGGGGACGGATACGCAGTATTTT. It encodes CSALNPQGTDTQYF.

The sample holds one count of this clone. CDR3 DNA: TGTGCCAGCAGCCTGAGGAACCTCGAAAAACTGTTTTTT. Amino acid sequence: CASSLRNLEKLFF. The chain employs TRBV7-6 and TRBJ1-4; D remains ambiguous. Germline lookup yields CDR1 SGHVS and CDR2 FNYEAQ. V was clipped by 5 bases and J by 8 bases, with 12 bases between them. This CDR3 has 13 amino acids.

This clone occurred many times. The chain uses TRBV30 and TRBJ1-2, with D perhaps matching TRBD1 (5 bases). Germline V gene data show CDR1 as GTSNPN and CDR2 as SVGIG (reference sequence). The CDR3 consists of 15 residues. V was trimmed by 3 bases and J by 3 bases, leaving 17 bases between them. The CDR3: CAWRETGRGDYGYTF. The CDR3, as DNA: TGTGCCTGGAGAGAAACGGGACGGGGGGACTATGGCTACACCTTC.

Here the CDR3 DNA reads TGTGCCAGCAAAACAGAAGCCTACGAGCAGTACTTC. Its translation: CASKTEAYEQYF. The chain is built from TRBV2 and TRBJ2-7, with unresolved D. This CDR3 region has 12 residues. The germline V gene encodes CDR1 SNHLY and CDR2 FYNNEI. V lost 7 bases and J 2 bases, leaving 9 bases between the germline ends.

The chain links TRBV6-5 to TRBJ1-6; D gene unclear. Per the germline V gene, CDR1 is MNHEY and CDR2 is SVGAGI. The CDR3 is made up of 15 amino acids. V dropped 0 bases and J dropped 10 bases, with 13 bases sitting between them. The chain's CDR3 is CASSYSGGRRSPLHF. CDR3 coding DNA: TGTGCCAGCAGTTACTCGGGAGGCCGTAGATCACCCCTCCACTTT.

CDR3 DNA sequence: TGCGCCAGCAGCCTTTTGGGCAATAGCAATCAGCCCCAGCATTTT. Translated, it gives CASSLLGNSNQPQHF. V and J are TRBV5-1 and TRBJ1-5; D not certain. The V and J ends lost 4 bases and 0 bases respectively, with 11 bases between them. The CDR3 spans 15 residues. Per the germline V gene, CDR1 is SGHRS and CDR2 is YFSETQ. The full variable domain, rest sourced from reference TRBV5-1 and TRBJ1-5, is KAGVTQTPRYLIKTRGQQVTLSCSPISGHRSVSWYQQTPGQGLQFLFEYFSETQRNKGNFPGRFSGRQFSNSRSEMNVSTLELGDSALYLCASSLLGNSNQPQHFGDGTRLSIL.

The chain's CDR3 is CASSWPRFPTSGGAPEQFF. CDR3 bases: TGCGCCAGCAGCTGGCCAAGATTCCCGACTAGCGGGGGGGCTCCCGAGCAGTTCTTC. The V and J genes are TRBV5-1 and TRBJ2-1, with 14 bases matching TRBD2. This CDR3 spans 19 amino acids. The J segment lost 10 bases and the V segment lost 3 bases, leaving 18 bases of the junction unmatched. Germline loops: CDR1 SGHRS, CDR2 YFSETQ.

The chain combines TRBV29-1 with TRBJ2-2; unclear D gene. The V gene lost 7 bases and the J gene lost 0 bases, with 9 bases spanning the gap. CDR3 size: 13 residues. Germline V CDR1 and CDR2: SQVTM, ANQGSEA. The CDR3 region has the DNA TGCAGCGCCCGTTTAGCGAACACCGGGGAGCTGTTTTTT. Amino acids: CSARLANTGELFF.

The chain carries TRBV5-6 and TRBJ2-7, with 10 bases that match TRBD2. The CDR3 sequence is 16 residues long. With 7 bases clipped from V and 1 base from J, the junction kept 11 bases outside the gene matches. Germline values: CDR1 SGHDT, CDR2 YYEEEE. CDR3 residues: CASLRRAGGGSYEQYF. The DNA for the CDR3 is TGTGCCAGCTTGAGACGAGCGGGAGGGGGTTCCTACGAGCAGTACTTC.

The chain employs TRBV4-1 and TRBJ2-7; the D gene is possibly TRBD2 (7 bases). The ends were cut back, 4 bases at V and 7 bases at J, with 26 bases in the middle. CDR1 and CDR2 (germline): MGHRA, YSYEKL. The length of the CDR3 is 17 residues. CDR3 DNA sequence: TGCGCCAGCAGCCCGTCCACGACGGCGGGGGCTCTGGGGGAGCAGTACTTC. Its protein product is CASSPSTTAGALGEQYF.

This sequence joins TRBV30 and TRBJ2-5; D unclear. The CDR3 is 10 amino acids. V dropped 5 bases and J dropped 5 bases, with 6 bases sitting between them. The germline V gene encodes CDR1 GTSNPN and CDR2 SVGIG (reference sequence). CDR3 sequence reads: CAWSEETQYF. The CDR3 DNA reads TGTGCCTGGTCTGAGGAGACCCAGTACTTC.

The chain combines TRBV4-1 with TRBJ2-5, with TRBD2 as a possible D gene (7 bases). V was clipped by 0 bases and J by 4 bases, with 15 bases between them. Germline assignment: CDR1 MGHRA and CDR2 YSYEKL. The CDR3 consists of 16 residues. CDR3 coding DNA: TGCGCCAGCAGCCAAGATGGAGGGGGAGGGGGAGAGACCCAGTACTTC. It is translated as CASSQDGGGGGETQYF.

The chain employs TRBV11-2 and TRBJ1-1; 7 bases fit TRBD1. V gave up 5 bases and J gave up 0 bases; unmatched junction bases: 9. In germline, CDR1 is SGHAT, CDR2 FQNNGV. The CDR3 runs to 16 residues. CDR3: CASSRGGGTVNTEAFF. CDR3 nucleotide sequence: TGTGCCAGCAGCCGGGGGGGCGGGACAGTGAACACTGAAGCTTTCTTT.